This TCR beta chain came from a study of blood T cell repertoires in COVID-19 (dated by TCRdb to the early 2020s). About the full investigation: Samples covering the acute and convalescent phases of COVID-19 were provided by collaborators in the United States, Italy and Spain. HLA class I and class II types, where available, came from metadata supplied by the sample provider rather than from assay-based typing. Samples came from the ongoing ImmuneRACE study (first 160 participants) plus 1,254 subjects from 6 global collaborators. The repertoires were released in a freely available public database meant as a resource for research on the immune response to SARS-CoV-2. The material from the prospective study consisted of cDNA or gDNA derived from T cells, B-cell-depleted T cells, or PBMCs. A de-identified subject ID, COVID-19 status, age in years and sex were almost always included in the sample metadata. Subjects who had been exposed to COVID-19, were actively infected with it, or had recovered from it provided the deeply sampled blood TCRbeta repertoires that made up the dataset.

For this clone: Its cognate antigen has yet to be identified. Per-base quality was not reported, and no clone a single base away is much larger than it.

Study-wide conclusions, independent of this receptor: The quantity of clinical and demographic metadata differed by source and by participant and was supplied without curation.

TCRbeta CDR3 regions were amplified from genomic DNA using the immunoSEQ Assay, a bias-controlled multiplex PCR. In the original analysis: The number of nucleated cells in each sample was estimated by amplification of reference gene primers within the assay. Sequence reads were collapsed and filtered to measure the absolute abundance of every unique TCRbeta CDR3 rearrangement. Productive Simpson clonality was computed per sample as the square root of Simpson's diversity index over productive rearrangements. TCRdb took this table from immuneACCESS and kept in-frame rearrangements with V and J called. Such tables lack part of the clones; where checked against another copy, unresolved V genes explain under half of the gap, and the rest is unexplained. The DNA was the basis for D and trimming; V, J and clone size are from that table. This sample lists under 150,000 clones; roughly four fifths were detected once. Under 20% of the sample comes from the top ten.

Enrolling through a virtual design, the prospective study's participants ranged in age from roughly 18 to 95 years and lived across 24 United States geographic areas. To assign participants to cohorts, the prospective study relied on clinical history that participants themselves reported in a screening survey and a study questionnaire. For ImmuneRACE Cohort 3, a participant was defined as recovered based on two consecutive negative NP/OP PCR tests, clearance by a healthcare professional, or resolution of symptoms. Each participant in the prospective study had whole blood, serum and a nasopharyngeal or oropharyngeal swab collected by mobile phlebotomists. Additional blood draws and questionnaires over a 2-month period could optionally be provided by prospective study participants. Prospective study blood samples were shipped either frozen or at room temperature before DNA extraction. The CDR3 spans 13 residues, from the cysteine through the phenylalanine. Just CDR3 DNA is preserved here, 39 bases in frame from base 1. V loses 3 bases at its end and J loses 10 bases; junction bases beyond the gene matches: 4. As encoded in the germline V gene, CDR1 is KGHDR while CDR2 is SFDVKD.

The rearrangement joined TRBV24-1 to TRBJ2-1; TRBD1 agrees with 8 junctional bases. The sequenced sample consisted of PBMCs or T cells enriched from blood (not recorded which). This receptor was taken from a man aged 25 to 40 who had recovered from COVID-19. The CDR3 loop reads CATSDGTGGEQFF. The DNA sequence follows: TGTGCCACCAGTGATGGGACAGGCGGAGAGCAGTTCTTC.